This paragraph covers one T cell receptor (beta chain) sequence. This table comes from immunoSEQ multiplex PCR, and its TCRdb copy is limited to in-frame clones, with some not included. The repertoire includes about 400,000 clones, roughly four fifths of them detected once, and around 7.4% sits in the top ten. The data were taken from a study of Ad26.COV2.S vaccination and SARS-CoV-2 variants. The CDR3 totals 15 residues. CDR1 and CDR2 (germline): LGHNA, YSLEER. The V gene lost 0 bases and the J gene lost 5 bases, with 13 bases spanning the gap. As to treatment: some 19 received Ad26.COV2.S at low or high dose, single or two shots; several received placebo; per-sample allocation not given. Sample collection was performed on day 63 after the first vaccine or placebo injection.

The receptor comes from a person between 18 and 59 years old who received the Ad26.COV2.S COVID-19 vaccine or a placebo. The V gene is TRBV4-3, the J gene TRBJ1-1; tentatively, D is TRBD1 (5 bases). Material: peripheral blood, obtained in a trial of Ad26.COV2.S vaccine versus placebo. CDR3 sequence reads: CASSQDRQGLTEAFF. In DNA, the CDR3 is TGCGCCAGCAGCCAAGATAGGCAGGGCTTAACTGAAGCTTTCTTT.